This note documents a single T cell receptor beta chain sequence. Its antigen is undetermined. Using immunoSEQ multiplex PCR, the repertoire was profiled, and TCRdb retains in-frame clones only, with some absent. The sample carries roughly 120,000 clones, 87% recorded once. Some second doses came at about 4 weeks and others at about 12 weeks; these were pooled. Trimming shortened V by 3 bases and J by 2 bases, and 14 bases separated the two germline ends. The CDR3 loop spans 15 amino acids. Germline assignment: CDR1 SGDLS and CDR2 YYNGEE. This entry belongs to a study of T cell responses to AZD1222 COVID-19 vaccine. Findings and caveats of the study: Only six people who got AZD1222 tested seropositive at baseline.

The source is an adult who received the AZD1222 COVID-19 vaccine. The sequenced sample was peripheral blood, obtained 28 days after the second AZD1222 dose. The J gene is TRBJ2-5, the V gene TRBV9; D is unresolved. The CDR3 DNA reads as TGTGCCAGCAGCGCCACCTGGACGGTACAAGAGACCCAGTACTTC. Translation: CASSATWTVQETQYF.